This TCR beta chain was found in a study of cytomegalovirus exposure and HLA in healthy donors. On this clone: Its antigen is unidentified. The junction and the germline gene differ at one end; a read error may be behind it.

Broader study findings: Later on, analysis showed that most CMV-associated TCR beta chains appeared to be HLA-restricted.

Germline loops: CDR1 GTSNPN, CDR2 SVGIG (reference sequence). CDR3 length: 16 residues. Amplification used 60 Vbeta primers and 13 Jbeta primers. Profiling relied on immunoSEQ multiplex PCR, and the TCRdb table lists in-frame clones only, not all of them. The sample contains roughly 120,000 clones, roughly 78% of which appear only once. The chain couples TRBV30 to TRBJ1-5; 11 bases are a match to TRBD1. This receptor was identified in a man aged 25-45 years in good health and CMV-seronegative. The sequenced sample consisted of PBMCs. The CDR3 here is CAWSGTGGYANQPQNF. For the CDR3, the DNA is TGTGCCTGGAGCGGGACAGGGGGTTATGCCAATCAGCCCCAGAATTTT.